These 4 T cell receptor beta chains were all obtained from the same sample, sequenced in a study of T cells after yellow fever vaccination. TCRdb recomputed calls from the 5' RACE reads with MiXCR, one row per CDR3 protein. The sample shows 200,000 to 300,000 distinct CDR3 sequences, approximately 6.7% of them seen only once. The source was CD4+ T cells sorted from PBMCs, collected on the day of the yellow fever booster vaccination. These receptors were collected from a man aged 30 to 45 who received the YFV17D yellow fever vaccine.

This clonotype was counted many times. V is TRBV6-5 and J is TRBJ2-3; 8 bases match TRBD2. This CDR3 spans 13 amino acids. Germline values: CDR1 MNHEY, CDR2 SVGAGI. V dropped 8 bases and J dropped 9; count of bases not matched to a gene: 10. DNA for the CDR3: TGTGCCAGCCCCGGACTAGCCCAGGGGACGCAGTATTTT. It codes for CASPGLAQGTQYF.

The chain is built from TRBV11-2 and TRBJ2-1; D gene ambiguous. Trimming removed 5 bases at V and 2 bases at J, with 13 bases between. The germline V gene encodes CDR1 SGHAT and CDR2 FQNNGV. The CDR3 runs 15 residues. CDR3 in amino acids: CASSPWAITYNEQFF. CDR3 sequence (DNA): TGTGCCAGCAGCCCCTGGGCGATTACCTACAATGAGCAGTTCTTC.

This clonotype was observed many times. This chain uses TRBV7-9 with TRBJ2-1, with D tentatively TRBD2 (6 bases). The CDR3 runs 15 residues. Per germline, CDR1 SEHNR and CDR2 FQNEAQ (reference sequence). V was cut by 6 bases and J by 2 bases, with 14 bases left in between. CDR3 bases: TGTGCCAGCAGAAGTAGCGGCCCTGCCTACAATGAGCAGTTCTTC. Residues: CASRSSGPAYNEQFF.

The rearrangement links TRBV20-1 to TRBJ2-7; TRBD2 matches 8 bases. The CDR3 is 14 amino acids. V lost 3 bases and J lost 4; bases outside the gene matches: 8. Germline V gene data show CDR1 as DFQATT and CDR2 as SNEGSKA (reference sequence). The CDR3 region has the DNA TGCAGTGCTAGGTTGATAGCGGGAAGATACGAGCAGTACTTC. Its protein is CSARLIAGRYEQYF.